This T cell receptor (beta chain) is drawn from a study of blood T cell repertoires in COVID-19. Germline CDR1 MNHEY, CDR2 SVGAGI. Trimming cost V 0 bases and J 4 bases, with 15 bases left between them. The CDR3 has 16 amino acids. The authors' processing: The assay estimated nucleated cells by amplifying reference gene primers. TCRdb's table, derived via immunoSEQ multiplex PCR, lists solely in-frame clones and lacks some. V, J and clone size are taken as reported in that table, and D and trimming were inferred from the DNA itself. There are about 250,000 clones in the sample; roughly 88% occur only once, and just under 6.5% lies in the top ten.

The specimen sequenced was peripheral blood. The sequence came from a woman younger than 45 with COVID-19, enrolled during active disease. V is TRBV6-5 and J is TRBJ1-2; the D gene is possibly TRBD1 (5 bases). The CDR3 spells CASSYSTEALPYGYTF. CDR3 DNA: TGTGCCAGCAGTTACTCGACAGAAGCACTTCCCTATGGCTACACCTTC.